This T cell receptor (beta chain) derives from a study of regulatory T cells in long-lasting Graves disease. General study results and limits: Accuracy might have suffered from few samples. Persistent Graves' patients possessed reduced TCR diversity relative to recently diagnosed ones. Favored gene segments in persistent disease were TRBV28, TRBJ1-2 and TRBJ2-5.

Germline V gene lookup returns CDR1 MDHEN and CDR2 SYDVKM. CDR3 size: 14 residues. J lost 6 bases, V lost 3 bases, and 3 bases had no gene match. This clonotype was seen ten or more times. As yet, its antigen is unknown. Sequencing libraries for TCR beta were prepared with iRepertoire HTBI primers and Arm-PCR of CDR3 regions. TCRdb ran MiXCR on the multiplex PCR reads and lists one entry per CDR3 protein. The sample lists some 500,000 distinct CDR3 sequences, approximately 13% seen once, with roughly 10% in the top ten. Time point of the sample: newly diagnosed GD, antithyroid drugs for less than 3 months. From PBMCs, RNA was extracted and then used to make the TCR library. These records were also assigned to another study, of T cells in Graves' hyperthyroidism and ophthalmopathy.

The specimen comprised peripheral blood mononuclear cells (PBMCs), sampled at new diagnosis, from a patient treated with antithyroid drugs. The source of this sequence is a man aged 30 to 45 with Graves disease. This chain joins TRBV28 and TRBJ2-3, with TRBD2 matching over 10 bases. CDR3 region: CASSFSGRVDTQYF. CDR3 nucleotides: TGTGCCAGCAGTTTCAGCGGGAGGGTGGATACGCAGTATTTT.